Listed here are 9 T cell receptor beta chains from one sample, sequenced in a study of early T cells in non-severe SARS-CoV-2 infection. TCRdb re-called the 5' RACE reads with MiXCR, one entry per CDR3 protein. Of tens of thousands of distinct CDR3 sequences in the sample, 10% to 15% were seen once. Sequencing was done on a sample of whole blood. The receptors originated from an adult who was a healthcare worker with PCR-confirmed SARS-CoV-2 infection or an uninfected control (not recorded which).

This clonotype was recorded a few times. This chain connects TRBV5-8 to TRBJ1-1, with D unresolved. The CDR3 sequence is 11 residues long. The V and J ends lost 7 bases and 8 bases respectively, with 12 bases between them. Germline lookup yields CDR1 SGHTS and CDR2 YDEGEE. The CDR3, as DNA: TGTGCCAGCGAGCGACGGGTCGAAGCTTTCTTT. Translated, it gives CASERRVEAFF.

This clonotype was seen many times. CDR3 in amino acids: CASSFQGTGTDTQYF. The DNA for the CDR3 is TGCGCCAGCAGCTTCCAGGGCACAGGCACAGATACGCAGTATTTT. The V gene is TRBV5-1, the J gene TRBJ2-3; tentative D call: TRBD1 (5 bases). Trimming removed 2 bases at V and 1 base at J, with 11 bases between. The CDR3 spans 15 residues. Germline loops: CDR1 SGHRS, CDR2 YFSETQ. The whole variable domain, filled in from reference TRBV5-1 and TRBJ2-3, reads KAGVTQTPRYLIKTRGQQVTLSCSPISGHRSVSWYQQTPGQGLQFLFEYFSETQRNKGNFPGRFSGRQFSNSRSEMNVSTLELGDSALYLCASSFQGTGTDTQYFGPGTRLTVL.

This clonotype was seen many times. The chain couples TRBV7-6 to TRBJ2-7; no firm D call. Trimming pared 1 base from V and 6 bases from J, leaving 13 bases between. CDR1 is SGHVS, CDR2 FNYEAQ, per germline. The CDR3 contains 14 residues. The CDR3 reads CASSLDRAGGEQYF. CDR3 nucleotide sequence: TGTGCCAGCAGCTTAGATCGGGCAGGCGGCGAGCAGTACTTC.

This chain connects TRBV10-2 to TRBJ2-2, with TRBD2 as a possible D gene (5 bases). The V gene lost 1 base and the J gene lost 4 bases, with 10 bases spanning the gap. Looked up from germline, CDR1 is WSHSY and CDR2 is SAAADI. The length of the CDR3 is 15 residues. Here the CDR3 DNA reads TGCGCCAGCAGTGAGTTGGCGGGCACCACCGGGGAGCTGTTTTTT. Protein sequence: CASSELAGTTGELFF.

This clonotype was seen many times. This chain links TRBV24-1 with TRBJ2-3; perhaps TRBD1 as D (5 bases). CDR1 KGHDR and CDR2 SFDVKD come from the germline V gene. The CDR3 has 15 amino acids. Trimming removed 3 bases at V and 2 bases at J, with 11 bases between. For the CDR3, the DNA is TGTGCCACCAGTGATGGGGCAGGGATCACAGATACGCAGTATTTT. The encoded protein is CATSDGAGITDTQYF.

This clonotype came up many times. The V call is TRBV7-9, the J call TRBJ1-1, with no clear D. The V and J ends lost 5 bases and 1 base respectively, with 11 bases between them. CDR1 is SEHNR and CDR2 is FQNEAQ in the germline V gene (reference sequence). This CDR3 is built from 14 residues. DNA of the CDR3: TGTGCCAGCAGCCTCCCAGTGGGGAACACTGAAGCTTTCTTT. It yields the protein CASSLPVGNTEAFF.

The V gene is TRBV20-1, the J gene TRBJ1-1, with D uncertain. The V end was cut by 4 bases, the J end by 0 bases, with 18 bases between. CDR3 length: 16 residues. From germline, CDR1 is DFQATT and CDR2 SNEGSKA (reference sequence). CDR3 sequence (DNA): TGCAGTGCTAAGCGAGTCGGACGGCTAGTGAACACTGAAGCTTTCTTT. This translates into CSAKRVGRLVNTEAFF.

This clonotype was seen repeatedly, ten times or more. CDR3 region: CASSVDQGAEKLFF. The CDR3 bases are TGTGCCAGCAGCGTAGATCAGGGGGCGGAAAAACTGTTTTTT. The gene calls are TRBV9 and TRBJ1-4; 8 positions agree with TRBD1. The junction had 3 bases not matched to a gene; V was cut back by 0 bases and J by 8 bases. The CDR3 spans 14 residues. CDR1 SGDLS and CDR2 YYNGEE come from the germline V gene. The variable domain in full, with the rest retrieved from reference TRBV9 and TRBJ1-4, is DSGVTQTPKHLITATGQRVTLRCSPRSGDLSVYWYQQSLDQGLQFLIQYYNGEERAKGNILERFSAQQFPDLHSELNLSSLELGDSALYFCASSVDQGAEKLFFGSGTQLSVL.

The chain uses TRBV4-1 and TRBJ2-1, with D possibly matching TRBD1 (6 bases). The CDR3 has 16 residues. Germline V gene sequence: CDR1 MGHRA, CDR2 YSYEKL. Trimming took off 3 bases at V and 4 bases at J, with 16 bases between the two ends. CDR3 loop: CASSHLGGLGYNEQFF. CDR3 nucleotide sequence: TGCGCCAGCAGCCACCTAGGGGGATTGGGTTACAATGAGCAGTTCTTC.